This T cell receptor beta chain comes out of a study of blood T cell repertoires in COVID-19. Clones were sequenced by immunoSEQ multiplex PCR, and TCRdb holds only the in-frame ones, with some missing. Here the sample spans some 300,000 clones, 88% being singletons. Germline lookup yields CDR1 LGHNA and CDR2 YSLEER. The CDR3 is made up of 14 amino acids. Trimming stripped 0 bases from V and 10 bases from J, with 13 bases between. The receptor was derived from a woman between 25 and 40 years old who had recovered from COVID-19. The chain is built from TRBV4-3 and TRBJ1-5; D gene unclear. Source material: PBMCs or T cells enriched from blood (not recorded which). The CDR3 reads CASSQDVEPLPQHF. The CDR3 DNA sequence: TGCGCCAGCAGCCAAGATGTGGAGCCCTTACCCCAGCATTTT.